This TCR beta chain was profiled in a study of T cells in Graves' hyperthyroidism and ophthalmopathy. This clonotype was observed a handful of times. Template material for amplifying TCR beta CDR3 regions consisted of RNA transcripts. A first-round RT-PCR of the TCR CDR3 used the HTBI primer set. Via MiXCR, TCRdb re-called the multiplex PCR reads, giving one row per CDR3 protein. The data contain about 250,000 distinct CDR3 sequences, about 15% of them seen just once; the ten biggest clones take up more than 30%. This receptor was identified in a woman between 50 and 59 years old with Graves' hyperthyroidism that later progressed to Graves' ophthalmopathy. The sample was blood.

The CDR3, as DNA: TGCAGTGCTGGGTCTAGTACTTCCTACGAGCAGTACTTC. Its translation: CSAGSSTSYEQYF. The chain carries TRBV20-1 and TRBJ2-7; unclear D gene. Trimming removed 5 bases at V and 1 base at J, with 12 bases between. Per germline, CDR1 DFQATT and CDR2 SNEGSKA (reference sequence). The CDR3 has 13 amino acids.